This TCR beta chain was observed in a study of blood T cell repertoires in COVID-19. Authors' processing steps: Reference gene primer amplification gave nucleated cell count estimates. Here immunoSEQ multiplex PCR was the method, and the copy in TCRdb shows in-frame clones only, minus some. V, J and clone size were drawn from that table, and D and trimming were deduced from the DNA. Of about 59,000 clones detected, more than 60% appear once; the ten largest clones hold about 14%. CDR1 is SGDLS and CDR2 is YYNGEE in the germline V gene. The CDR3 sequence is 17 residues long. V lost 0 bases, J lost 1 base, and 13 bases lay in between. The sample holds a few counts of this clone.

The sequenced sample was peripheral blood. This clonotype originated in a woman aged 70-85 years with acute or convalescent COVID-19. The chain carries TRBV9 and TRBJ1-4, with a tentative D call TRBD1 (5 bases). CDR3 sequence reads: CASSVGSGRETNEKLFF. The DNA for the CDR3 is TGTGCCAGCAGCGTAGGCTCAGGGAGGGAAACTAATGAAAAACTGTTTTTT.